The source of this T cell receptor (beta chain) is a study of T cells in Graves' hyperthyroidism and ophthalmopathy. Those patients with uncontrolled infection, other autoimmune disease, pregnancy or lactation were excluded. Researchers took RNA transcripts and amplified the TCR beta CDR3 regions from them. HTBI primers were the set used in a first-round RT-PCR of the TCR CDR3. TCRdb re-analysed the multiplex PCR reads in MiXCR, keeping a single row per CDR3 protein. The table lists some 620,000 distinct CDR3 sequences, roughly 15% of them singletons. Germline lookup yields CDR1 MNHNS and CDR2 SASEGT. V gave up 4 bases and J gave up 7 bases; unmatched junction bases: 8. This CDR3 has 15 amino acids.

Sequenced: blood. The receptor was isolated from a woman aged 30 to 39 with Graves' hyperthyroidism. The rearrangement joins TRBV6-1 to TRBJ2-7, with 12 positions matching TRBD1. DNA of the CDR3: TGTGCCAGCAGTGGTGGGACAGGGGGCCTATGGGAGCAGTACTTC. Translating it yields CASSGGTGGLWEQYF.